The clone carrying this T cell receptor beta chain was picked up one time. As yet, its antigen is unknown. Assay: immunoSEQ multiplex PCR; the TCRdb copy retains only in-frame clones and omits some. The sample shows some 130,000 clones, approximately 91% of them seen only once. All patients were mismatch repair deficient, assessed by either PCR or immunohistochemistry. A few pembrolizumab responders had their TCRs sequenced. The entry originates in a study of PD-1 blockade in mismatch repair-deficient tumors. Study-wide results and caveats: Rapid post-treatment expansion, then contraction, generally preceding radiologic response, marked tumor-resident clones.

This CDR3 is 13 amino acids long. Germline V gene data show CDR1 as SNHLY and CDR2 as FYNNEI. Trimming shortened V by 2 bases and J by 5 bases, and 7 bases separated the two germline ends. The TCR sequence derives from an adult with mismatch repair-deficient cancer. The starting material was peripheral blood, obtained about 17 months after starting pembrolizumab. This sequence joins TRBV2 and TRBJ1-5; possibly TRBD1 for D (5 bases). CDR3 nucleotide sequence: TGTGCCAGCAGTGAAATAGGGGATCAGCCCCAGCATTTT. It yields the protein CASSEIGDQPQHF.